This T cell receptor beta chain was captured in a study of response to subunit inactivated influenza vaccine. Study conclusions and caveats: Only a handful of new T cells, the authors suggested, are recruited with each seasonal influenza vaccination.

CDR1 is DFQATT, CDR2 SNEGSKA, per germline (reference sequence). V was cut by 4 bases and J by 0 bases, with 13 bases left in between. This CDR3 contains 15 residues. TCRdb itself ran the RT-PCR reads through MiXCR, one entry per CDR3 protein. The sample lists hundreds of thousands of distinct CDR3 sequences, approximately 18% occurring once. On this clonotype itself: The antigen remains unidentified.

J is TRBJ2-1 and V is TRBV20-1, with D tentatively TRBD2 (6 bases). The sequence came from a man aged 50-59 years who received an inactivated influenza vaccine. Sequencing was performed on PBMCs from blood, taken more than 4 days after vaccination. Here the CDR3 DNA reads TGCAGTGCTACCACCCGGGACTTCTCCTACAATGAGCAGTTCTTC. It is translated as CSATTRDFSYNEQFF.